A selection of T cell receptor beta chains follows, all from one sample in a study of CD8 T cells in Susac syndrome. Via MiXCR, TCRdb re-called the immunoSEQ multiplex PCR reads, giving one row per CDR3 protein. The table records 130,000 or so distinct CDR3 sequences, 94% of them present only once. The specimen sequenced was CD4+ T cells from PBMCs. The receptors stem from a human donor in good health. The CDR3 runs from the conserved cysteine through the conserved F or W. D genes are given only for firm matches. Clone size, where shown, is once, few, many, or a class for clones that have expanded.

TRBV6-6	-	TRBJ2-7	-	CASTPGEGRPNEQYF	TGTGCCAGCACCCCGGGGGAAGGGAGACCAAACGAGCAGTACTTC
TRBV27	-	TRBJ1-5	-	CASSLGIYSNQPQHF	TGTGCCAGCAGTTTAGGCATTTATAGCAATCAGCCCCAGCATTTT
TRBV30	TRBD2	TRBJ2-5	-	CAWRSGTQLDGTQYF	TGTGCCTGGAGGAGCGGGACCCAACTTGACGGGACCCAGTACTTC
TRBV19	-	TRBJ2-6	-	CASTASGANVLTF	TGTGCCAGTACAGCCTCTGGGGCCAACGTCCTGACTTTC
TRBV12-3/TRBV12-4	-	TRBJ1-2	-	CASGQYGYTF	TGTGCCAGCGGTCAATATGGCTACACCTTC
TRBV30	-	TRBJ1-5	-	CAWSASGDQPQHF	TGTGCCTGGAGTGCGAGCGGGGATCAGCCCCAGCATTTT
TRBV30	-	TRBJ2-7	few	CAWTATNPAYEQYF	TGTGCCTGGACGGCCACGAATCCGGCCTACGAGCAGTACTTC
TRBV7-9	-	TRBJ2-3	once	CASTLGVEDTQYF	TGTGCCAGCACCCTAGGGGTGGAGGATACGCAGTATTTT
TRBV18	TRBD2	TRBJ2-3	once	CASSPTSGRHTQYF	TGTGCCAGCTCACCGACTAGCGGGAGACATACGCAGTATTTT
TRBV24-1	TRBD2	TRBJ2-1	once	CATSDRPGLAGGGYNEQFF	TGTGCCACCAGTGATCGTCCGGGACTAGCGGGAGGGGGCTACAATGAGCAGTTCTTC
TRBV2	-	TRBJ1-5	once	CASRAQGVSNQPQHF	TGTGCCAGCAGAGCCCAAGGAGTTTCGAATCAGCCCCAGCATTTT
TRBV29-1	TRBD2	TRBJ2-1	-	CSIGATSGYNEQFF	TGCAGCATCGGGGCGACTAGCGGGTACAATGAGCAGTTCTTC
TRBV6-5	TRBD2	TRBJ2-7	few	CASIFSPGLAGYEQYF	TGTGCCAGCATTTTCAGCCCGGGACTAGCGGGTTACGAGCAGTACTTC
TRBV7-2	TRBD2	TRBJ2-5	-	CASSLESAISSGAQYF	TGTGCCAGCAGCTTAGAATCAGCTATTTCGAGCGGGGCCCAGTACTTC
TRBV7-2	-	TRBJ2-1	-	CASSLDNGQRFF	TGTGCCAGCAGCCTGGACAACGGGCAGCGGTTCTTC
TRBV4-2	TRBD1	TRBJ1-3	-	CASSQVQTGVAGNTIYF	TGTGCCAGCAGCCAAGTCCAGACAGGGGTGGCTGGAAACACCATATATTTT
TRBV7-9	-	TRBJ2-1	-	CASSLSYTRYGQYNEQFF	TGTGCCAGCAGCTTATCTTACACCCGTTATGGACAGTATAATGAGCAGTTCTTC
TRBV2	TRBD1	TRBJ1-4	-	CASSIPGQGIEKLFF	TGTGCCAGCAGTATACCGGGACAGGGTATTGAAAAACTGTTTTTT
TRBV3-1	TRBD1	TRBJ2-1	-	CASSPGDSYNEQFF	TGTGCCAGCAGTCCTGGGGACAGCTACAATGAGCAGTTCTTC
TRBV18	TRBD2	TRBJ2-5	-	CASSPGLARETQYF	TGTGCCAGCTCCCCGGGACTAGCGAGGGAGACCCAGTACTTC
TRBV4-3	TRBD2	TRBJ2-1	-	CASSQELISGTGYNEQFF	TGCGCCAGCAGCCAAGAGTTGATTAGCGGGACCGGTTACAATGAGCAGTTCTTC
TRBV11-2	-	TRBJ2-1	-	CASSLGYSYNEQFF	TGTGCCAGCAGCTTGGGGTACTCCTACAATGAGCAGTTCTTC
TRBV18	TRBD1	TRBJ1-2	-	CASSVTGTANYGYTF	TGTGCCAGCTCAGTCACCGGGACAGCGAACTATGGCTACACCTTC
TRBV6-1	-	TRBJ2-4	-	CASGTAQLDKNIQYF	TGTGCCAGCGGGACGGCGCAGCTGGACAAAAACATTCAGTACTTC
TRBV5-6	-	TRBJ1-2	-	CASSPGRIYGYTF	TGTGCCAGCAGCCCCGGACGGATCTATGGCTACACCTTC
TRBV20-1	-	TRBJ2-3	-	CSAEMQAGDTQYF	TGCAGTGCCGAGATGCAGGCCGGAGATACGCAGTATTTT
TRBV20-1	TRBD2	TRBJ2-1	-	CSGIYRGRTYEQFF	TGCAGTGGAATTTATCGCGGGAGGACCTATGAGCAGTTCTTC
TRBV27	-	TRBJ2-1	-	CASSAYGTPNEQFF	TGTGCCAGCAGTGCCTACGGGACTCCGAATGAGCAGTTCTTC
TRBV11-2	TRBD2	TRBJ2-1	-	CASSLGTGTSAEQFF	TGTGCCAGCAGCTTAGGCACTGGGACTAGCGCTGAGCAGTTCTTC
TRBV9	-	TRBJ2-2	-	CASSVFVGELFF	TGTGCCAGCAGCGTATTCGTCGGGGAGCTGTTTTTT
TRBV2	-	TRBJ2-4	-	CASSEAPNIQYF	TGTGCCAGCAGTGAAGCCCCAAACATTCAGTACTTC
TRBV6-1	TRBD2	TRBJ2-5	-	CASSARTSGSGETQYF	TGTGCCAGCAGTGCGCGGACTAGCGGGAGTGGAGAGACCCAGTACTTC
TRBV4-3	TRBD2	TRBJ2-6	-	CASSLAGEATGANVLTF	TGCGCCAGCAGTTTAGCGGGGGAAGCCACCGGGGCCAACGTCCTGACTTTC